This T cell receptor beta chain was documented in a study of T cell responses to AZD1222 COVID-19 vaccine. A word on this clone: No antigen is known for it.

General study results and limits: Vaccine-associated CD4 TCRs ranged over spike, dominating at 160-218 and 743-854. Most donors were white British, females outnumbered males, and clonal diversity was possibly underestimated. Seropositive at baseline were only a handful of AZD1222 recipients.

The CDR3 has 13 residues. From germline, CDR1 is SEHNR and CDR2 FQNEAQ (reference sequence). V was cut by 7 bases and J by 4 bases, with 13 bases left in between. Assay used: immunoSEQ multiplex PCR; TCRdb lists only in-frame clones, some missing. In the table there are tens of thousands of clones, 90% of which are singletons. The chain combines TRBV7-9 with TRBJ1-2; a weak D match, TRBD1 (5 bases). The sequencing here drew on peripheral blood, taken 28 days after the second AZD1222 dose. The receptor was derived from an adult who received the AZD1222 COVID-19 vaccine. CDR3 DNA sequence: TGTGCCAGCACCTCGGGGGGAGCCTATGGCTACACCTTC. The encoded protein is CASTSGGAYGYTF.